These 18 T cell receptor beta chains were sequenced from one sample in a study of blood T cells in healthy people across ages. Combining a sample-barcoded 5' primer with a J-beta primer mix, a second PCR ran for about 7 to 11 cycles. TCRdb reanalysed the 5' RACE reads using MiXCR and keeps one entry per CDR3 protein. The sample holds more than 800,000 distinct CDR3 sequences, under 45% seen once. Specimen: blood. The receptors here all came from a woman aged 60-70 years in good health.

The gene calls are TRBV29-1 and TRBJ2-1; 8 positions agree with TRBD2. The J segment lost 10 bases and the V segment lost 6 bases, leaving 14 bases of the junction unmatched. Per germline, CDR1 SQVTM and CDR2 ANQGSEA. The length of the CDR3 is 14 residues. In DNA, the CDR3 is TGCAGCGTAGGGGGTGGCGGGAGGTCCCAGGAGCAGTTCTTC. Translated, it gives CSVGGGGRSQEQFF.

In this sample, this clonotype turned up a few times. CDR3 residues: CASSGGASGSYEQYF. CDR3 coding DNA: TGTGCCAGCAGCGGCGGGGCTAGCGGTTCCTACGAGCAGTACTTC. The V gene is TRBV7-2, the J gene TRBJ2-7; 7 bases match TRBD2. Germline V CDR1 and CDR2: SGHTA, FQGNSA. Unmatched junction bases numbered 8, after V lost 5 bases and J lost 1 base. This CDR3 region has 15 residues.

The chain has TRBV12-3 or TRBV12-4 and TRBJ1-1; D is possibly TRBD1 (5 bases). The CDR3 spans 14 residues. With 4 bases removed from V and 4 bases from J, the gap between germline ends came to 13 bases. CDR3 in amino acids: CASSYRLRSTEAFF. CDR3 coding DNA: TGTGCCAGCAGTTACAGGTTACGGTCCACTGAAGCTTTCTTT.

Concerning this clonotype: The germline gene is not matched at one end of the junction; a read error may be the cause. The J gene is TRBJ2-1, the V gene TRBV20-1; TRBD2 agrees at 9 bases. Looked up from germline, CDR1 is DFQATT and CDR2 is SNEGSKA (reference sequence). This CDR3 has 19 residues. The CDR3 nucleotides read TGCAGTACTAGAGATGGTCCGATAGCGGGAGAGGGAGGCTACAATGAGCAGTTCTTC. Its protein product is CSTRDGPIAGEGGYNEQFF.

This chain connects TRBV7-9 to TRBJ2-1; perhaps TRBD2 as D (5 bases). The germline CDR1 and CDR2 sequences are SEHNR and FQNEAQ (reference sequence). CDR3 size: 12 residues. Trimming took off 5 bases at V and 10 bases at J, with 12 bases between the two ends. As DNA, the CDR3 is TGTGCCAGCAGCACCCAGCGGCCCGAGCAGTTCTTC. It specifies CASSTQRPEQFF.

The chain joins TRBV5-6 to TRBJ2-3; TRBD2 matches at 8 bases. The CDR3 length is 15 residues. In germline, CDR1 is SGHDT, CDR2 YYEEEE. J gave up 4 bases and V 7 bases, and 11 bases lay outside the gene matches. The CDR3 region has the DNA TGTGCCAGCCTCCCGGGGGGGGGCGCAGCAGATACGCAGTATTTT. It encodes CASLPGGGAADTQYF.

This clonotype has ten or more counts. The chain recombines TRBV29-1 with TRBJ2-3; the D call may be TRBD1 or TRBD2 (6 bases each). The CDR3 totals 12 residues. The V and J ends lost 6 bases and 4 bases respectively, with 11 bases between them. Germline assignment: CDR1 SQVTM and CDR2 ANQGSEA. CDR3 in amino acids: CSVAGGPDTQYF. CDR3 bases: TGCAGCGTCGCCGGGGGCCCAGATACGCAGTATTTT.

The chain couples TRBV7-3 to TRBJ1-1; tentatively, D is TRBD1 (5 bases). The CDR3 is 14 residues long. Trimming removed 1 base at V and 4 bases at J, with 10 bases between. Germline V gene lookup returns CDR1 SGHTA and CDR2 FQGTGA. The CDR3, as DNA: TGTGCCAGCAGCTTAATAGGGGAGGTCACTGAAGCTTTCTTT. It encodes CASSLIGEVTEAFF.

This chain uses TRBV7-8 with TRBJ2-3; 9 nucleotides line up with TRBD1. Germline loops: CDR1 SGHVS, CDR2 FQNEAQ. This CDR3 is built from 16 residues. V shed 5 bases and J 4 bases; nucleotides not matched to a gene: 10. The CDR3 nucleotides are TGTGCCAGCAGCAAATCCGGGACAGGGCTGCCAGATACGCAGTATTTT. Encoded protein: CASSKSGTGLPDTQYF.

The V gene is TRBV5-1, the J gene TRBJ2-7; 15 bases match TRBD2. This CDR3 spans 18 amino acids. Germline CDR1 reads SGHRS; CDR2 reads YFSETQ. The ends lost 4 bases at V and 0 bases at J; junction bases unmatched: 8. The CDR3 DNA follows: TGCGCCAGCAGCCTGGGACTAGCGGGAGGTGAAAGCTCCTACGAGCAGTACTTC. Protein product: CASSLGLAGGESSYEQYF.

The sample holds a few counts of this clonotype. The chain links TRBV20-1 to TRBJ1-1, with TRBD1 matching over 9 bases. V was clipped by 3 bases and J by 3 bases; unmatched bases: 5. CDR3 size: 14 residues. Per germline, CDR1 DFQATT and CDR2 SNEGSKA (reference sequence). CDR3: CSASTGGLDTEAFF. Here the CDR3 DNA reads TGCAGTGCTAGTACAGGGGGCTTGGACACTGAAGCTTTCTTT.

The table lists this clonotype with a count of one. The chain recombines TRBV6-5 with TRBJ2-7, with D possibly called TRBD1 or TRBD2 (5 bases each). The CDR3 runs 15 residues. Trimming pared 6 bases from V and 0 bases from J, leaving 15 bases between. Per the germline V gene, CDR1 is MNHEY and CDR2 is SVGAGI. CDR3 DNA sequence: TGTGCCAGCAGGACCTCCGGGACGGCCTCCTACGAGCAGTACTTC. Its protein product is CASRTSGTASYEQYF.

The CDR3 is CASSLAGGQTTFRPGELFF. In DNA, the CDR3 is TGCGCCAGCAGCTTGGCCGGGGGACAGACTACCTTCAGGCCCGGGGAGCTGTTTTTT. The chain recombines TRBV5-1 with TRBJ2-2; D is possibly TRBD1 (7 bases). The CDR3 totals 19 residues. Per the germline V gene, CDR1 is SGHRS and CDR2 is YFSETQ. Trimming left V 0 bases short and J 6 bases short, with 24 bases between.

J is TRBJ2-7 and V is TRBV6-2 or TRBV6-3; the D gene is possibly TRBD1 (5 bases). The DNA matches TRBJ2-5 better at its end, which makes the J call doubtful. In germline, CDR1 is MNHEY, CDR2 SVGEGT. The CDR3 totals 12 residues. DNA for the CDR3: TGTGCCACTCCTAGGCCGCAGGGGACCCAGTACTTC. Its protein product is CATPRPQGTQYF.

This clonotype occurred a few times. The chain has TRBV6-2 or TRBV6-3 and TRBJ2-5, with 12 bases matching TRBD2. The germline V gene has CDR1 MNHEY and CDR2 SVGEGT. V lost 6 bases to trimming and J lost 2 bases; unmatched junction nucleotides: 7. This CDR3 has 16 residues. Here the CDR3 DNA reads TGTGCCAGCAGACCCGGACTAGCGGGACGGCAAGAGACCCAGTACTTC. It yields the protein CASRPGLAGRQETQYF.

The chain has TRBV28 and TRBJ2-7, with 7 nucleotides matching TRBD2. The trim removed 7 bases at V and 5 bases at J, leaving 2 bases unmatched. Germline assignment: CDR1 MDHEN and CDR2 SYDVKM. This CDR3 contains 11 residues. CDR3 bases: TGTGCCAGCATTGGGGGGGACGAGCAGTACTTC. Amino acids: CASIGGDEQYF.

The chain combines TRBV7-9 with TRBJ2-7, with 7 bases fitting TRBD2. The CDR3 totals 14 residues. Germline CDR1 and CDR2: SEHNR and FQNEAQ (reference sequence). Trimming at V came to 8 bases and at J to 2 bases, leaving 9 bases not matched to a gene. The DNA of the CDR3 is TGTGCCAGCGCGAGGGGAGGGAACCCCTACGAGCAGTACTTC. Translation: CASARGGNPYEQYF.

This clonotype was counted between two and nine times. The rearrangement links TRBV30 to TRBJ2-7, with D perhaps matching TRBD1 (5 bases). The CDR3 has 12 amino acids. The ends were cut back, 4 bases at V and 2 bases at J, with 9 bases in the middle. The V gene's germline CDR1 is GTSNPN and CDR2 SVGIG (reference sequence). CDR3 loop: CAWKGIAYEQYF. The CDR3 DNA follows: TGTGCCTGGAAGGGGATCGCCTACGAGCAGTACTTC.